Detailed here is one T cell receptor (beta chain). The antigen remains unidentified. The data originate from a study of a mutant IDH1 vaccine in newly diagnosed glioma. Study-wide background: Eight vaccine injections were given to patients in weeks 1, 3, 5, 7, 11, 15, 19 and 23. Treated patients comprised approximately 60% males and about 40% females, mean age roughly 40 years.

Produced via immunoSEQ multiplex PCR; TCRdb's table is partial and in-frame only. There are over 45,000 clones in the sample; 80% occur only once, and more than 5.5% lies in the top ten. The study's findings and limits: Patients mounted vaccine-induced immune responses in just over 90% of cases.

The time point here: week 23, last vaccination. One vaccine dose held 300 ug of mutant IDH1 20-mer peptide and came with topical imiquimod. Sequencing was performed on PBMCs, taken from a glioma patient whose treatment included an IDH1 peptide vaccine. The TCR was taken from a middle-aged man with glioma.

This CDR3 reads CASSAGGVQETQYF. CDR3 bases: TGCGCCAGCAGCGCCGGGGGGGTCCAAGAGACCCAGTACTTC. The V gene is TRBV5-1, the J gene TRBJ2-5; 8 bases fit TRBD2. Trimming took 4 bases from V and 1 from J; bases not matched to a gene: 3. CDR1 SGHRS and CDR2 YFSETQ come from the germline V gene. There are 14 residues in the CDR3.